A selection of T cell receptor beta chains follows, all from one sample in a study of blood T cell repertoires in COVID-19. Produced via immunoSEQ multiplex PCR; TCRdb's table is partial and in-frame only. The sample holds around 37,000 clones, around 90% seen once. Material for sequencing was peripheral blood. The receptor source for this set is a man in his fifties with active or convalescent COVID-19. Each CDR3 is given with its conserved first and last residue. The D gene is left open where the match is weak.

TRBD1 TRBJ1-2 TRBV15 TGTGCCACCAGCAGGGAGGGGCCTGGGACAGGGGCCGCGCGAGCTAACTATGGCTACACCTTC CATSREGPGTGAARANYGYTF
. TRBJ1-3 TRBV5-1 TGCGCCAGCAGCTTAGACCCGGCGGCCTCTGGAAACACCATATATTTT CASSLDPAASGNTIYF
. TRBJ2-1 TRBV14 TGTGCCAGCAGCCTCTTAGCGGCGAGCTCCTACAATGAGCAGTTCTTC CASSLLAASSYNEQFF
. TRBJ1-1 TRBV3-1/TRBV3-2 . CASSQWGMGTDRTFF
TRBD1 TRBJ1-1 TRBV5-1 TGCGCCAGCAGCGAGGACAGGGCCACGAACACTGAAGCTTTCTTT CASSEDRATNTEAFF
TRBD2 TRBJ2-7 TRBV28 TGTGCCAGCAGTTTATTCCCCAAGCGGGAGTTTTCCTACGAGCAGTACTTC CASSLFPKREFSYEQYF
TRBD2 TRBJ2-3 TRBV18 TGTGCCAGCTCACTAGGGACTAGCGGGGCCACAGATACGCAGTATTTT CASSLGTSGATDTQYF
TRBD2 TRBJ2-5 TRBV29-1 TGCAGCGTCCGAGGGAGGGTTCAAGAGACCCAGTACTTC CSVRGRVQETQYF
TRBD2 TRBJ2-1 TRBV27 TGTGCCAGCGGGGGACTAGCGGGAGGGCCCGTATTGAAAAATGAGCAGTTCTTC CASGGLAGGPVLKNEQFF
. TRBJ2-5 TRBV5-4 TGTGCCAGCAGCTTGAGATCAGGAGAGACCCAGTACTTC CASSLRSGETQYF
TRBD2 TRBJ2-1 TRBV12-3/TRBV12-4 TGTGCCAGCAGTTTAGGTTGGGGGGGTGAGCAGTTCTTC CASSLGWGGEQFF
TRBD2 TRBJ2-2 TRBV6-6 TGTGCCAGCAGGGTAGCGGGAGTAGAGACCGGGGAGCTGTTTTTT CASRVAGVETGELFF
. TRBJ2-3 TRBV4-3 TGCGCCAGCAGCCAAGATACAGGCACAGATACGCAGTATTTT CASSQDTGTDTQYF
. TRBJ2-7 TRBV21-1 TGTGCCAGCAGCACTCATAGCGTGGCCTACGAGCAGTACTTC CASSTHSVAYEQYF